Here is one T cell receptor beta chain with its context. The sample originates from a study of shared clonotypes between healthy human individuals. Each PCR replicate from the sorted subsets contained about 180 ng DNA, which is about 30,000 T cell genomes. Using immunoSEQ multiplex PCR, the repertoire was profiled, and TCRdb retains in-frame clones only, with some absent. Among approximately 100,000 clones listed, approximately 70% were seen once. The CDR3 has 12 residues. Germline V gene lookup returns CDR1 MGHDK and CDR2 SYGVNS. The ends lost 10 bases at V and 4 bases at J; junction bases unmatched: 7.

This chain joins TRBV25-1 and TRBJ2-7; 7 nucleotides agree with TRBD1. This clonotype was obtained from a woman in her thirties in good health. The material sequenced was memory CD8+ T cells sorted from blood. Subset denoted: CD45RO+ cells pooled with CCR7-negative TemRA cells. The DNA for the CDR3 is TGTGCCATGTCGACAGGGTATTACGAGCAGTACTTC. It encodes CAMSTGYYEQYF.